The next 14 T cell receptor beta chains were all read from a single sample in a study of blood T cell repertoires in COVID-19. The repertoire was sequenced with immunoSEQ multiplex PCR; TCRdb's copy has only in-frame clones and lacks some. This table holds some 270,000 clones, around 82% found once. Sequenced: peripheral blood. Every receptor here comes from a human donor with COVID-19, enrolled during active disease. The donor label of this sample is uncertain.

The chain uses TRBV5-1 and TRBJ2-2; 9 nucleotides match TRBD2. This CDR3 has 18 residues. Trimming at V came to 4 bases and at J to 6 bases, leaving 16 bases not matched to a gene. CDR1 SGHRS and CDR2 YFSETQ come from the germline V gene. CDR3 nucleotide sequence: TGCGCCAGCAGCCCCGGGGATGTTAGCGGGAGTATCGCCGGGGAGCTGTTTTTT. Its protein is CASSPGDVSGSIAGELFF.

The J gene is TRBJ1-5, the V gene TRBV25-1, with 7 bases aligning to TRBD1. The CDR3 covers 15 residues. The trim removed 3 bases at V and 6 bases at J, leaving 8 bases unmatched. Germline-derived CDR1 and CDR2 are MGHDK and SYGVNS. CDR3 region: CASSDRQGVGQPQHF. The CDR3 coding sequence is TGTGCCAGCAGTGACCGACAGGGAGTTGGTCAGCCCCAGCATTTT.

The chain joins TRBV28 to TRBJ1-5, with D perhaps matching TRBD1 (6 bases). This CDR3 comprises 14 residues. The germline gives CDR1 MDHEN, CDR2 SYDVKM. The germline V and J ends were trimmed by 7 bases and 6 bases, with 16 bases remaining between them. The CDR3 region has the DNA TGTGCCAGCATCGTAGGGGGGGGCGGTCAGCCCCAGCATTTT. Protein sequence: CASIVGGGGQPQHF.

The rearrangement uses TRBV18 and TRBJ1-2; 11 nucleotides line up with TRBD1. The CDR3 length is 16 residues. CDR1 and CDR2 from the germline V gene are KGHSH and LQKENI. The trim removed 2 bases at V and 3 bases at J, leaving 5 bases unmatched. The CDR3 region is CASSPSGQGAYYGYTF. The CDR3 DNA follows: TGTGCCAGCTCACCATCAGGACAGGGGGCTTACTATGGCTACACCTTC.

The chain is built from TRBV7-6 and TRBJ2-1, with 7 positions matching TRBD2. In germline, CDR1 is SGHVS, CDR2 FNYEAQ. CDR3 size: 15 residues. Trimming at V came to 2 bases and at J to 2 bases, leaving 3 bases not matched to a gene. The CDR3 protein is CASSLSGNPYNEQFF. CDR3 DNA sequence: TGTGCCAGCAGCTTAAGCGGGAACCCCTACAATGAGCAGTTCTTC. Using reference TRBV7-6 and TRBJ2-1 for the parts outside the CDR3, the full variable domain is GAGVSQSPRYKVTKRGQDVALRCDPISGHVSLYWYRQALGQGPEFLTYFNYEAQQDKSGLPNDRFSAERPEGSISTLTIQRTEQRDSAMYRCASSLSGNPYNEQFFGPGTRLTVL.

V is TRBV28 and J is TRBJ1-4; D gene ambiguous. This CDR3 comprises 14 residues. The germline V and J ends were trimmed by 2 bases and 8 bases, with 12 bases remaining between them. Germline lookup yields CDR1 MDHEN and CDR2 SYDVKM. CDR3 nucleotide sequence: TGTGCCAGCAGTTTAGGAGGGATGGGGGAAAAACTGTTTTTT. Protein sequence: CASSLGGMGEKLFF.

This chain links TRBV19 with TRBJ2-1, with 8 positions matching TRBD2. The CDR3 consists of 13 residues. With V trimmed by 9 bases and J by 3 bases, 4 bases remained unmatched. Per the germline V gene, CDR1 is LNHDA and CDR2 is SQIVND (reference sequence). CDR3 region: CASSSGLYNEQFF. The DNA of the CDR3 is TGTGCCAGCTCTAGCGGGCTCTACAATGAGCAGTTCTTC.

This clone was recorded once. Additional DNA sequences in this sample encode the identical CDR3. The chain has TRBV19 and TRBJ1-5, with D tentatively TRBD1 (5 bases). The CDR3 covers 14 residues. Germline loops: CDR1 LNHDA, CDR2 SQIVND (reference sequence). Trimming removed 5 bases from V and 2 bases from J, with 10 bases in between. The CDR3 here is CASSPRVGNQPQHF. CDR3 DNA: TGTGCCAGTAGTCCCAGGGTGGGCAATCAGCCCCAGCATTTT. Using reference TRBV19 and TRBJ1-5 for the parts outside the CDR3, the full variable domain is DGGITQSPKYLFRKEGQNVTLSCEQNLNHDAMYWYRQDPGQGLRLIYYSQIVNDFQKGDIAEGYSVSREKKESFPLTVTSAQKNPTAFYLCASSPRVGNQPQHFGDGTRLSIL.

The V gene is TRBV27, the J gene TRBJ1-6; a weak D match, TRBD1 (6 bases). Per the germline V gene, CDR1 is MNHEY and CDR2 is SMNVEV (reference sequence). The CDR3 consists of 14 residues. The V gene lost 8 bases and the J gene lost 4 bases, with 12 bases spanning the gap. CDR3 region: CASLTGPYNSPLHF. CDR3 DNA sequence: TGTGCCAGCCTCACAGGGCCTTATAATTCACCCCTCCACTTT.

This clone was detected a few times. The chain combines TRBV3-1 (or the pseudogene TRBV3-2) with TRBJ1-1; TRBD1 agrees at 7 bases. CDR1 and CDR2 (germline): LGHDT, YNNKEL (reference sequence). This CDR3 spans 16 amino acids. V lost 4 bases, J lost 2 bases, and 10 bases stayed unmatched. The CDR3 region has the DNA TGTGCCAGCAGCCCCCACCAGGGACAGACAAACACTGAAGCTTTCTTT. Its translation is CASSPHQGQTNTEAFF.

The chain has TRBV6-1 and TRBJ1-5; the D gene is possibly TRBD1 (5 bases). Germline V gene data show CDR1 as MNHNS and CDR2 as SASEGT. There are 15 residues in the CDR3. The V gene lost 1 base and the J gene lost 1 base, with 8 bases spanning the gap. The CDR3 bases are TGTGCCAGCAGTGAAGGAGGACAAAGCAATCAGCCCCAGCATTTT. Translation: CASSEGGQSNQPQHF.

The chain recombines TRBV29-1 with TRBJ1-1, with TRBD1 matching over 12 bases. The germline gives CDR1 SQVTM, CDR2 ANQGSEA. V lost 3 bases and J lost 5; bases outside the gene matches: 7. The CDR3 spans 15 residues. CDR3 protein: CSVDGTGGGYTEAFF. The DNA of the CDR3 is TGCAGCGTTGATGGGACAGGGGGCGGTTATACTGAAGCTTTCTTT.

The V call is TRBV24-1, the J call TRBJ2-1; D gene ambiguous. The CDR3 contains 15 residues. CDR1 and CDR2 from the germline V gene are KGHDR and SFDVKD. V dropped 5 bases and J dropped 0 bases, with 10 bases sitting between them. This CDR3 reads CATSGFGSSYNEQFF. The CDR3 coding sequence is TGTGCCACCAGTGGATTCGGTTCCTCCTACAATGAGCAGTTCTTC.

This chain links TRBV12-5 with TRBJ2-7, with 10 bases identical to TRBD1. The CDR3 consists of 15 residues. In germline, CDR1 is LGHNT, CDR2 FRNRAP. V shed 5 bases and J 2 bases; nucleotides not matched to a gene: 6. As DNA, the CDR3 is TGTGCTAGTGGTAAAAAGGACAGGGGGACCTACGAGCAGTACTTC. It is translated as CASGKKDRGTYEQYF.